This T cell receptor beta chain was obtained from a study of spatial heterogeneity in lung cancer. Regarding the study as a whole: Numbers of ubiquitous and regional expanded TCRs tracked ubiquitous and regional nonsynonymous mutation counts, respectively. The number of expanded tumor alpha and beta chains correlated with mutation number.

A unique molecular identifier was carried by every single TCR cDNA molecule. TCRdb reprocessed the 5' RACE reads via MiXCR and lists one record per CDR3 protein. This sample carries about 11,000 distinct CDR3 sequences, around 5.5% of them seen once, and the ten largest clones take 9.5% to 15%. With 2 bases clipped from V and 1 base from J, the junction kept 2 bases outside the gene matches. The CDR3 is 15 residues long. The germline gives CDR1 MDHEN, CDR2 SYDVKM. Sample share makes this clonotype medium-sized. What it binds is unknown. This beta chain is a stray read from a library made for alpha chains; its abundance is not meaningful. Noted time point: sample taken at primary tumor resection. Sequencing of whole RNA from tumor, nontumor lung or frozen PBMC involved no sorting.

The sequence came from a male donor with early-stage non-small cell lung cancer. This rearrangement joins TRBV28 to TRBJ2-3; 8 bases fit TRBD1. This material consisted of lung tumor tissue, taken at surgery. CDR3 DNA sequence: TGTGCCAGCAGTTTAGAACAGGGGGGCACAGATACGCAGTATTTT. Translated: CASSLEQGGTDTQYF.